A single sample gave rise to the 5 T cell receptor beta chains below, sequenced in a study of blood T cell repertoires in COVID-19. Clones were sequenced by immunoSEQ multiplex PCR, and TCRdb holds only the in-frame ones, with some missing. There are 250,000 to 350,000 clones in the sample; 75% to 90% occur only once, and 2.5% to 3.5% lies in the top ten. Source material: peripheral blood. The receptor source for this set is a woman in her 30s with active or convalescent COVID-19.

The chain employs TRBV2 and TRBJ1-4; 9 bases are shared with TRBD1. CDR1 is SNHLY, CDR2 FYNNEI, per germline. The CDR3 runs to 14 residues. V lost 8 bases, J lost 7 bases, and 8 bases stayed unmatched. In DNA, the CDR3 is TGTGCCAGCGGCCAACAGGGGGCTTTTGAAAAACTGTTTTTT. Protein: CASGQQGAFEKLFF.

This clone was counted a single time. The chain has TRBV27 and TRBJ1-1, with D hard to call. The CDR3 is 15 residues long. Deletions cut 3 bases from V and 0 bases from J, with 11 bases between. Germline assignment: CDR1 MNHEY and CDR2 SMNVEV (reference sequence). DNA for the CDR3: TGTGCCAGCAGTTTGCGAGGAGTCATGAACACTGAAGCTTTCTTT. This encodes CASSLRGVMNTEAFF.

This chain uses TRBV28 with TRBJ1-1, with unresolved D. Trimming took 3 bases from V and 4 from J, leaving 9 bases between them. Germline values: CDR1 MDHEN, CDR2 SYDVKM. CDR3 length equals 13 residues. The CDR3 DNA sequence: TGTGCCAGCAGTTTGCGGGAAATCACTGAAGCTTTCTTT. It encodes CASSLREITEAFF.

V gene TRBV6-2 or TRBV6-3 combines with J gene TRBJ1-2; D is undetermined. The CDR3 sequence is 13 residues long. Per the germline V gene, CDR1 is MNHEY and CDR2 is SVGEGT. Trimming took 4 bases from V and 6 from J, leaving 12 bases between them. The CDR3 DNA reads as TGTGCCAGCAGTTTCAGATTGCGGAATGGCTACACCTTC. Protein: CASSFRLRNGYTF.

This chain links TRBV5-1 with TRBJ2-1; tentative D call: TRBD2 (5 bases). V was pared by 2 bases and J by 7 bases, with 7 bases between. The CDR3 runs 12 residues. Germline CDR1 reads SGHRS; CDR2 reads YFSETQ. CDR3 protein: CASSFRGNEQFF. The CDR3, as DNA: TGCGCCAGCAGCTTCCGGGGTAATGAGCAGTTCTTC.